Below, 2 T cell receptor beta chains from the same sample are listed, as sequenced in a study of T cells after yellow fever vaccination. A single record per CDR3 protein comes from TCRdb applying MiXCR to the 5' RACE reads. The repertoire has about 150,000 distinct CDR3 sequences, 5% to 8% of them found once; the top ten carry approximately 0.61%. The source material was CD4+ T cells sorted from PBMCs, sampled 10 days after the yellow fever booster vaccination. All receptors come from a young man who received the YFV17D yellow fever vaccine.

This clonotype was detected many times. The V call is TRBV20-1, the J call TRBJ2-3, with TRBD2 matching 8 bases. Looked up from germline, CDR1 is DFQATT and CDR2 is SNEGSKA (reference sequence). The V segment lost 6 bases and the J segment 1 base; nucleotides outside the gene matches: 12. The CDR3 length is 16 residues. The CDR3 is CSAAGLREERTDTQYF. The DNA of the CDR3 is TGCAGTGCAGCGGGATTGCGGGAGGAGCGCACAGATACGCAGTATTTT.

This clonotype was found many times. V usage is TRBV20-1 and J usage is TRBJ1-3; D is unresolved. Germline lookup yields CDR1 DFQATT and CDR2 SNEGSKA (reference sequence). The CDR3 loop spans 14 amino acids. V gave up 6 bases and J gave up 3 bases, with 15 bases separating them. In nucleotides, the CDR3 is TGCAGTGCCAGTACCCTAGGCATTGGAAACACCATATATTTT. Protein product: CSASTLGIGNTIYF.